The rows below give T cell receptor beta chains drawn from one sample of a study of response to subunit inactivated influenza vaccine. TCRdb reanalysed the RT-PCR reads using MiXCR and keeps one entry per CDR3 protein. This sample carries 650,000 to 800,000 distinct CDR3 sequences, under 20% of them seen once, and the ten largest clones take around 9.9%. The sequences come from PBMCs from blood, collected 5 days after vaccination. The receptors shown here come from a middle-aged man who received an inactivated influenza vaccine. CDR3s include the opening cysteine and the closing phenylalanine or tryptophan. A D gene is named only where the DNA matches it firmly. Where a row states a size, it is once, few, many or the class of an expanded clone; other rows omit it.

clone size,D gene,J gene,V gene,CDR3 DNA,CDR3 protein
few,NA,TRBJ2-3,TRBV28,TGTGCCAGCAGTCCCTATTGGTACGATACGCAGTATTTT,CASSPYWYDTQYF
NA,TRBD2,TRBJ2-7,TRBV12-3/TRBV12-4,TGTGCCAGCAGTTTTAGCGGGGGGAGTGGCGAGCAGTACTTC,CASSFSGGSGEQYF
NA,NA,TRBJ2-4,TRBV7-2,TGTGCCAGCAGGTCCATTGGTGGAGGGAAGGGGGACATTCAGTACTTC,CASRSIGGGKGDIQYF
NA,TRBD1,TRBJ1-2,TRBV6-5,TGTGCCAGCAGTTACCCAGGACAGGGGACGCTAAACTATGGCTACACCTTC,CASSYPGQGTLNYGYTF
many,TRBD2,TRBJ2-7,TRBV5-5,TGTGCCAGCAGCTTGGGACTAGCGGGAATCGAGCAGTACTTC,CASSLGLAGIEQYF
few,NA,TRBJ2-1,TRBV20-1,TGCAGTGCTAGAGTGTTTCGCGACTACAATGAGCAGTTCTTC,CSARVFRDYNEQFF
few,TRBD2,TRBJ2-3,TRBV4-3,TGCGCCAGCAGCCAAGAGGTGGGAGGGGTAGATACGCAGTATTTT,CASSQEVGGVDTQYF
few,TRBD1,TRBJ2-4,TRBV20-1,TGCAGTGCTGAGGACAGGGGCAAGCGGATTCAGTACTTC,CSAEDRGKRIQYF
few,NA,TRBJ1-5,TRBV7-9,TGTGCCAGCAGCCTTGGGGAGGGCTACAATCAGCCCCAGCATTTT,CASSLGEGYNQPQHF
few,TRBD2,TRBJ2-7,TRBV10-3,TGTGCCATCGGGGGGGGACTAGCGGGATTTCGTTCCTACGAGCAGTACTTC,CAIGGGLAGFRSYEQYF
NA,NA,TRBJ2-5,TRBV6-5,TGTGCCAGCAGTTCGGACACTAAGACCCAGTACTTC,CASSSDTKTQYF
few,NA,TRBJ2-5,TRBV20-1,TGCAGTGCTAGAGACGGCGTTAGGGGGCAAGAGACCCAGTACTTC,CSARDGVRGQETQYF
many,NA,TRBJ2-7,TRBV6-1,TGTGCCAGCAGGAGACATATCTCCTACGAGCAGTACTTC,CASRRHISYEQYF
NA,NA,TRBJ2-2,TRBV4-3,TGCGCCAGCAGCCAAGACGGTAGGGGCACCGGGGAGCTGTTTTTT,CASSQDGRGTGELFF
NA,TRBD1,TRBJ2-7,TRBV5-5,TGTGCCAGCAGCCAGGTTCCGGGACAGGGGTCCTATACGCAGTACTTC,CASSQVPGQGSYTQYF
few,TRBD1,TRBJ2-1,TRBV20-1,TGCAGTGCTACGACAGGGCCATCCGAGCAGTTCTTC,CSATTGPSEQFF
many,NA,TRBJ2-5,TRBV5-6,NA,CASSFLWTSEETQYF
NA,TRBD2,TRBJ2-7,TRBV14,TGTGCCAGCAGCCAATATAGTACGGGGGGGCAGTACTTC,CASSQYSTGGQYF
NA,NA,TRBJ2-7,TRBV12-3/TRBV12-4,TGTGCCAGCAGTTTAAACCTCGGCTCCTACGAGCAGTACTTC,CASSLNLGSYEQYF
NA,TRBD1,TRBJ2-2,TRBV7-7,TGTGCTAGCCGCCCCGAAACAGGGGGCCAAACCGGGGAGCTGTTTTTT,CASRPETGGQTGELFF
NA,TRBD1,TRBJ2-6,TRBV20-1,TGCAGTGCTAACAGGGGGGAAGGGGCCAACGTCCTGACTTTC,CSANRGEGANVLTF
NA,TRBD2,TRBJ2-1,TRBV20-1,TGCAGTGCTAGTCGACTAGCGGATCCGCTCGATGAGCAGTTCTTC,CSASRLADPLDEQFF
few,NA,TRBJ1-2,TRBV18,TGTGCCAGCTCACCCTCGTACGGGGGCTATGGCTACACCTTC,CASSPSYGGYGYTF
once,NA,TRBJ2-5,TRBV7-9,TGTGCCAGCAGCTTCGTTGCCAGGCCGCTGGAGGCCCAGTACTTC,CASSFVARPLEAQYF
few,TRBD2,TRBJ2-1,TRBV6-5,TGTGCCAGCAGTTACTCGAGCCGGCTAGCGGGATTAGAGGAGCAGTTCTTC,CASSYSSRLAGLEEQFF